Each of the 13 T cell receptor beta chains below was sequenced from the same sample in a study of identical twins. TCRdb independently ran MiXCR on the 5' RACE reads; one entry per CDR3 protein. The sample carries 250,000 to 350,000 distinct CDR3 sequences, roughly 9.8% recorded once. This sample was shared with a second study, whose subject was yellow fever vaccine responses in identical twins.

Sequenced input: CD8+ T cells sorted from blood. The receptor source for this set is a woman between 18 and 30 years old in good health.

This sequence joins TRBV7-6 and TRBJ2-3, with 7 bases fitting TRBD2. CDR3 length equals 14 residues. CDR1 and CDR2 (germline): SGHVS, FNYEAQ. Trimming cost V 5 bases and J 6 bases; bases outside gene matches: 8. In nucleotides, the CDR3 is TGTGCCAGCAGCCCACATCCTAGCGGTGATACGCAGTATTTT. Protein product: CASSPHPSGDTQYF.

This clonotype occurred a few times. The genes are TRBV11-2 and TRBJ2-7, with D hard to call. The germline gives CDR1 SGHAT, CDR2 FQNNGV. The CDR3 sequence is 12 residues long. V was pared by 5 bases and J by 7 bases, with 12 bases between. The DNA of the CDR3 is TGTGCCAGCAGCAATGAGCCGTTGGAGCAGTACTTC. Its translation: CASSNEPLEQYF.

This clonotype was recorded a few times. V is TRBV9 and J is TRBJ2-1; D not resolved. The CDR3 is 15 amino acids. V gave up 0 bases and J gave up 9 bases, with 16 bases separating them. CDR1 and CDR2 (germline): SGDLS, YYNGEE. The CDR3 sequence is CASSVAVRKLGEQFF. DNA of the CDR3: TGTGCCAGCAGCGTAGCGGTCCGAAAACTGGGTGAGCAGTTCTTC. Drawing the rest from reference TRBV9 and TRBJ2-1, the complete variable domain is DSGVTQTPKHLITATGQRVTLRCSPRSGDLSVYWYQQSLDQGLQFLIQYYNGEERAKGNILERFSAQQFPDLHSELNLSSLELGDSALYFCASSVAVRKLGEQFFGPGTRLTVL.

This sequence joins TRBV5-5 and TRBJ2-7; TRBD1 matches 8 bases. The germline gives CDR1 SGHKS, CDR2 YYEKEE (reference sequence). The CDR3 has 14 amino acids. J lost 4 bases, V lost 3 bases, and 6 bases had no gene match. The CDR3 loop reads CASSWLQGAYEQYF. CDR3 sequence (DNA): TGTGCCAGCAGCTGGCTGCAGGGGGCTTACGAGCAGTACTTC.

There are many counts of this clonotype. The gene calls are TRBV12-3 or TRBV12-4 and TRBJ2-7; D not certain. V was cut by 2 bases and J by 3 bases, with 5 bases left in between. This CDR3 spans 12 amino acids. DNA of the CDR3: TGTGCCAGCAGTTTATCGGGCTACGAGCAGTACTTC. This sequence encodes CASSLSGYEQYF.

In this sample, this clonotype turned up a few times. The chain employs TRBV5-1 and TRBJ2-5; the D call may be TRBD1 or TRBD2 (5 bases each). CDR3 length: 15 residues. V lost 0 bases and J lost 4, with 13 bases in between. From germline, CDR1 is SGHRS and CDR2 YFSETQ. The CDR3 loop reads CASSLEDIGTETQYF. The CDR3 bases are TGCGCCAGCAGCTTGGAGGACATAGGGACAGAGACCCAGTACTTC.

The genes are TRBV12-3 or TRBV12-4 and TRBJ1-5; no firm D call. Trimming shortened V by 1 base and J by 7 bases, and 8 bases separated the two germline ends. CDR3 length: 13 amino acids. Here the CDR3 DNA reads TGTGCCAGCAGTTTAGTAGGCGTGCAGCCCCAGCATTTT. Translated, it gives CASSLVGVQPQHF.

This clonotype has a count of ten or more. The V gene is TRBV7-6, the J gene TRBJ1-1; 7 bases are shared with TRBD1. The germline gives CDR1 SGHVS, CDR2 FNYEAQ. The trim removed 4 bases at V and 0 bases at J, leaving 5 bases unmatched. The CDR3 loop spans 15 amino acids. As DNA, the CDR3 is TGTGCCAGCAGCTCCCGACAGGGCATGAACACTGAAGCTTTCTTT. Residues: CASSSRQGMNTEAFF.

This clonotype was seen many times. The rearrangement joins TRBV10-3 to TRBJ2-1, with D tentatively TRBD2 (5 bases). The CDR3 totals 12 residues. V was cut by 0 bases and J by 8 bases, with 5 bases left in between. The germline V gene encodes CDR1 ENHRY and CDR2 SYGVKD. DNA of the CDR3: TGTGCCATCAGTGAGTCCGGGGATGAGCAGTTCTTC. Translation gives CAISESGDEQFF.

In this sample, this clonotype turned up many times. The genes are TRBV6-4 and TRBJ2-1; possible D gene TRBD1, 6 bases. Trimming removed 4 bases at V and 5 bases at J, with 12 bases between. Looked up from germline, CDR1 is MRHNA and CDR2 is SNTAGT. The CDR3 has 14 amino acids. CDR3 protein: CASSVSGANNEQFF. The CDR3 DNA sequence: TGTGCCAGCAGTGTGTCAGGGGCTAACAATGAGCAGTTCTTC.

The chain joins TRBV7-9 to TRBJ2-2, with D tentatively TRBD1 (5 bases). Germline V gene data show CDR1 as SEHNR and CDR2 as FQNEAQ (reference sequence). This CDR3 is built from 15 residues. V lost 6 bases to trimming and J lost 2 bases, with 13 bases between them. CDR3 nucleotide sequence: TGTGCCAGCAGACCTGACAGTTTTAACACCGGGGAGCTGTTTTTT. Its translation is CASRPDSFNTGELFF.

In this sample, this clonotype turned up many times. J is TRBJ2-6 and V is TRBV3-1; TRBD1 aligns across 7 bases. Germline loops: CDR1 LGHDT, CDR2 YNNKEL (reference sequence). The ends lost 2 bases at V and 0 bases at J; junction bases unmatched: 13. This CDR3 comprises 20 residues. CDR3 sequence: CASSQIAPGQVTSGANVLTF. The CDR3 DNA is TGTGCCAGCAGCCAAATAGCCCCAGGACAGGTTACCTCTGGGGCCAACGTCCTGACTTTC.

The rearrangement joins TRBV7-9 to TRBJ2-7; 7 bases are shared with TRBD2. This CDR3 has 15 amino acids. After removal of 5 bases from V and 5 bases from J, the junction contained 12 bases not matched to a gene. Germline CDR1 is SEHNR and CDR2 is FQNEAQ (reference sequence). The CDR3 region has the DNA TGTGCCAGCAGCCACGGGCGGGAGTTGAGGAACGAGCAGTACTTC. Translated, it gives CASSHGRELRNEQYF.